The 5 T cell receptor beta chains given below trace back to one sample, sequenced in a study of shared clonotypes between healthy human individuals. Using immunoSEQ multiplex PCR, the repertoire was profiled, and TCRdb retains in-frame clones only, with some absent. The sample has fewer than 700,000 clones; roughly 95% are singletons. Naive CD8 populations comprised CD45RO-negative cells positively selected for CCR7, excluding terminally differentiated effector memory CD45RA+ cells. The sequenced material came from naive CD8+ T cells sorted from blood. Receptor source: a woman aged 30 to 39 in good health.

The chain carries TRBV27 and TRBJ1-5; perhaps TRBD1 as D (5 bases). Deletions cut 4 bases from V and 2 bases from J, with 12 bases between. Germline V gene lookup returns CDR1 MNHEY and CDR2 SMNVEV (reference sequence). The CDR3 extends over 15 amino acids. DNA for the CDR3: TGTGCCAGCAGTTGGGTGGGGGTCGGCAATCAGCCCCAGCATTTT. Amino acids: CASSWVGVGNQPQHF.

In nucleotides, the CDR3 is TGTGCCAGCCAGCCGGGGAACACTGAAGCTTTCTTT. Its protein is CASQPGNTEAFF. The genes are TRBV19 and TRBJ1-1; no firm D call. V lost 9 bases and J 1 base, leaving 9 bases between the germline ends. Germline V gives CDR1 LNHDA, CDR2 SQIVND (reference sequence). This CDR3 has 12 residues.

This clone was picked up one time. At the DNA level, this CDR3 is encoded by other sequences in the same sample as well. The rearrangement joins TRBV7-9 to TRBJ2-7; 10 positions match TRBD1. J gave up 4 bases and V 5 bases, and 5 bases lay outside the gene matches. Germline V gene sequence: CDR1 SEHNR, CDR2 FQNEAQ (reference sequence). CDR3 length: 14 residues. The CDR3 sequence: CASSLRDRGYEQYF. CDR3 DNA sequence: TGTGCCAGCAGCCTCCGGGACAGGGGTTACGAGCAGTACTTC.

This sequence joins TRBV15 and TRBJ2-7, with D possibly matching TRBD2 (5 bases). CDR1 LNHNV and CDR2 YYDKDF come from the germline V gene (reference sequence). The CDR3 length is 17 residues. V dropped 3 bases and J dropped 6 bases, with 24 bases sitting between them. CDR3 sequence reads: CATSSSLVGREFLEQYF. In DNA form, the CDR3 reads TGTGCCACCAGCAGTAGTTTGGTCGGACGGGAATTCCTCGAGCAGTACTTC.

This clone was detected once. This sequence joins TRBV7-9 and TRBJ2-1, with 10 bases identical to TRBD2. This CDR3 has 16 amino acids. Trimming cost V 4 bases and J 7 bases; bases outside gene matches: 10. Germline values: CDR1 SEHNR, CDR2 FQNEAQ (reference sequence). CDR3 sequence reads: CASSSLAGVNSNEQFF. The CDR3 DNA reads TGTGCCAGCAGCTCGCTAGCGGGAGTCAACTCGAATGAGCAGTTCTTC. Together with reference TRBV7-9 and TRBJ2-1, the CDR3 gives the full variable domain: DTGVSQNPRHKITKRGQNVTFRCDPISEHNRLYWYRQTLGQGPEFLTYFQNEAQLEKSRLLSDRFSAERPKGSFSTLEIQRTEQGDSAMYLCASSSLAGVNSNEQFFGPGTRLTVL.